A single sample gave rise to the 28 T cell receptor beta chains below, sequenced in a study of blood T cell repertoires in COVID-19. Sequenced by immunoSEQ multiplex PCR; TCRdb stores in-frame clones only, minus some. The table shows 100,000 to 150,000 clones, with 75% to 90% occurring only once. The sample comprised PBMCs or T cells enriched from blood (not recorded which). The source of these receptors is a woman aged 50 to 60 who had recovered from COVID-19.

The chain combines TRBV6-5 with TRBJ1-1, with 7 bases matching TRBD1. With V trimmed by 6 bases and J by 2 bases, 6 bases remained unmatched. CDR1 MNHEY and CDR2 SVGAGI come from the germline V gene. The CDR3 loop spans 14 amino acids. CDR3 sequence reads: CASRRRGANTEAFF. The CDR3 DNA follows: TGTGCCAGCAGACGCAGGGGGGCTAACACTGAAGCTTTCTTT.

This chain links TRBV2 with TRBJ2-7; possible D gene TRBD2, 6 bases. Germline loops: CDR1 SNHLY, CDR2 FYNNEI. The V end lost 3 bases, the J end lost 2 bases, and 8 bases lay between the germline ends. The CDR3 extends over 13 amino acids. The CDR3 region is CASSEREPYEQYF. Written as DNA, the CDR3 is TGTGCCAGCAGTGAGCGGGAACCCTACGAGCAGTACTTC. The whole variable domain, filled in from reference TRBV2 and TRBJ2-7, reads EPEVTQTPSHQVTQMGQEVILRCVPISNHLYFYWYRQILGQKVEFLVSFYNNEISEKSEIFDDQFSVERPDGSNFTLKIRSTKLEDSAMYFCASSEREPYEQYFGPGTRLTVT.

The chain links TRBV9 to TRBJ1-2, with 7 nucleotides matching TRBD1. This CDR3 comprises 13 residues. V gave up 3 bases and J gave up 9 bases; unmatched junction bases: 8. Germline lookup yields CDR1 SGDLS and CDR2 YYNGEE. The CDR3 loop reads CASSDGTVGRYTF. CDR3 DNA: TGTGCCAGCAGCGACGGGACAGTTGGGCGCTACACCTTC.

This chain connects TRBV5-1 to TRBJ2-5; TRBD1 might be the D (6 bases). Per germline, CDR1 SGHRS and CDR2 YFSETQ. The CDR3 runs 14 residues. V was shortened by 0 bases and J by 1 base, with 7 bases between the two germline ends. CDR3 protein: CASSLEGGQETQYF. For the CDR3, the DNA is TGCGCCAGCAGCTTGGAAGGGGGCCAAGAGACCCAGTACTTC.

V and J are TRBV18 and TRBJ1-1, with D hard to call. Trimming shortened V by 3 bases and J by 5 bases, and 16 bases separated the two germline ends. In germline, CDR1 is KGHSH, CDR2 LQKENI. This CDR3 has 15 residues. The CDR3 bases are TGTGCCAGCTCACCCTTGACTGGACTGGGAACTGAAGCTTTCTTT. The encoded protein is CASSPLTGLGTEAFF.

The chain uses TRBV29-1 and TRBJ1-5, with 7 nucleotides matching TRBD1. Trimming removed 6 bases from V and 4 bases from J; junction bases left unmatched: 6. The CDR3 loop spans 13 amino acids. Germline V CDR1 and CDR2: SQVTM, ANQGSEA. The CDR3 loop reads CSVLEGANQPQHF. CDR3 coding DNA: TGCAGCGTCCTCGAGGGGGCTAATCAGCCCCAGCATTTT.

The V call is TRBV6-6, the J call TRBJ2-7, with a tentative D call TRBD1 (6 bases). CDR1 is MNHNY, CDR2 SVGAGI, per germline (reference sequence). CDR3 size: 15 residues. V dropped 7 bases and J dropped 7 bases, with 23 bases sitting between them. In nucleotides, the CDR3 is TGTGCCAGCAACCCTTTCTCCGGGACACTGCGTGAGCAGTACTTC. It yields the protein CASNPFSGTLREQYF.

V is TRBV19 and J is TRBJ1-3; D call uncertain. Germline lookup yields CDR1 LNHDA and CDR2 SQIVND (reference sequence). The CDR3 has 15 amino acids. Trimming left V 3 bases short and J 2 bases short, with 11 bases between. Here the CDR3 DNA reads TGTGCCAGTAGTATTCTAGCCCTGACTGGAAACACCATATATTTT. Protein sequence: CASSILALTGNTIYF.

In its sample, this clone was seen once. The rearrangement links TRBV2 to TRBJ1-2; the D gene is possibly TRBD1 (5 bases). The germline gives CDR1 SNHLY, CDR2 FYNNEI. The CDR3 runs to 12 residues. V was clipped by 3 bases and J by 8 bases, with 10 bases between them. The CDR3 is CASSETGGGYTF. The CDR3, as DNA: TGTGCCAGCAGTGAGACGGGGGGAGGCTACACCTTC.

This clone has only a few counts. CDR3 protein: CASNRGIYGYTF. As DNA, the CDR3 is TGTGCCAGTAATAGGGGTATCTATGGCTACACCTTC. The chain uses TRBV19 and TRBJ1-2, with D possibly being TRBD1 (5 bases). Germline V gives CDR1 LNHDA, CDR2 SQIVND (reference sequence). The V and J ends lost 7 bases and 4 bases respectively, with 10 bases between them. The CDR3 totals 12 residues.

This clone has just one count. The V gene is TRBV4-1, the J gene TRBJ1-5; perhaps TRBD1 as D (6 bases). The germline V gene encodes CDR1 MGHRA and CDR2 YSYEKL. V lost 4 bases, J lost 5 bases, and 15 bases lay in between. The CDR3 spans 15 residues. This CDR3 is CASSPLDSPDQPQHF. CDR3 nucleotide sequence: TGCGCCAGCAGCCCCCTGGACAGCCCAGATCAGCCCCAGCATTTT.

The V gene is TRBV6-5, the J gene TRBJ1-5; 7 bases fit TRBD1. The trim removed 6 bases at V and 0 bases at J, leaving 5 bases unmatched. This CDR3 is 15 amino acids long. The germline gives CDR1 MNHEY, CDR2 SVGAGI. DNA for the CDR3: TGTGCCAGCAGCCGGGACAGCAATAGCAATCAGCCCCAGCATTTT. Protein sequence: CASSRDSNSNQPQHF.

This rearrangement joins TRBV12-2 to TRBJ1-1; TRBD1, as called in the table, went unchecked against the DNA. TRBV12-2 is a recognized pseudogene. The CDR3 loop spans 13 amino acids. CDR3 protein: CASRLEDRDVSFF. In nucleotides, the CDR3 is TGTGCAAGTCGCTTAGAGGACAGGGATGTGTCTTTCTTT.

The genes are TRBV7-8 and TRBJ2-3, with 10 bases identical to TRBD1. With V trimmed by 1 base and J by 2 bases, 3 bases remained unmatched. The CDR3 loop spans 16 amino acids. The germline CDR1 and CDR2 sequences are SGHVS and FQNEAQ. The CDR3 nucleotides are TGTGCCAGCAGCTTAGGGGACAGGGGCTCCACAGATACGCAGTATTTT. Translated: CASSLGDRGSTDTQYF.

This clone was observed a single time. This rearrangement joins TRBV16 to TRBJ2-5; D is undetermined. The CDR3 consists of 17 residues. V dropped 0 bases and J dropped 4 bases, with 18 bases sitting between them. Germline loops: CDR1 KGHSY, CDR2 FQNENV. In DNA, the CDR3 is TGTGCCAGCAGCCAATCTTATATGTCCCCGCGCGGAGAGACCCAGTACTTC. Its translation: CASSQSYMSPRGETQYF.

V is TRBV19 and J is TRBJ2-2; the D gene is possibly TRBD1 (5 bases). This CDR3 has 17 residues. Trimming stripped 2 bases from V and 0 bases from J, with 13 bases between. The germline V gene encodes CDR1 LNHDA and CDR2 SQIVND (reference sequence). The DNA for the CDR3 is TGTGCCAGTAGTATATTCGGCAGGGTTTCGAACACCGGGGAGCTGTTTTTT. It codes for CASSIFGRVSNTGELFF.

The rearrangement uses TRBV3-1 (or the pseudogene TRBV3-2) and TRBJ1-2; TRBD1 is a possible D gene (6 bases). Germline V gene sequence: CDR1 LGHDT, CDR2 YNNKEL (reference sequence). Trimming left V 0 bases short and J 4 bases short, with 9 bases between. The CDR3 totals 14 residues. For the CDR3, the DNA is TGTGCCAGCAGCCAAGATGGACAGCTCTATGGCTACACCTTC. As protein: CASSQDGQLYGYTF.

This clone is a singleton in its sample. The chain joins TRBV18 to TRBJ2-7; weak D call: TRBD2 (6 bases). Per the germline V gene, CDR1 is KGHSH and CDR2 is LQKENI. This CDR3 is 13 amino acids long. V lost 0 bases, J lost 6 bases, and 9 bases lay in between. This CDR3 is CASSPPTRGEQYF. The CDR3 nucleotides are TGTGCCAGCTCACCACCGACGCGGGGCGAGCAGTACTTC.

The CDR3 loop reads CASSPSSGQGLSGANVLTF. The CDR3 DNA follows: TGCGCCAGCAGCCCGTCTAGCGGACAGGGTCTCTCTGGGGCCAACGTCCTGACTTTC. The chain recombines TRBV4-1 with TRBJ2-6; D may be TRBD1 (8 bases). CDR3 length equals 19 residues. CDR1 is MGHRA and CDR2 is YSYEKL in the germline V gene. V shed 4 bases and J shed 0 bases, with 19 bases lying between them.

This chain uses TRBV29-1 with TRBJ2-7; 9 bases fit TRBD1. Germline trimming cut 0 bases from V and 5 bases from J; bases unmatched to any gene: 11. The CDR3 is 16 residues long. Looked up from germline, CDR1 is SQVTM and CDR2 is ANQGSEA. In DNA, the CDR3 is TGCAGCGTTGAAGACGGGGACAGGGTCAGCTACGACGAGCAGTACTTC. Translated, it gives CSVEDGDRVSYDEQYF.

J is TRBJ2-7 and V is TRBV7-9, with 8 nucleotides matching TRBD2. Germline V lookup: CDR1 SEHNR, CDR2 FQNEAQ (reference sequence). The CDR3 covers 18 residues. Trimming cost V 0 bases and J 3 bases; bases outside gene matches: 13. This chain's CDR3 is CASSLAPGTSTRLYEQYF. CDR3 coding DNA: TGTGCCAGCAGCTTAGCCCCTGGGACTAGTACTCGTCTCTACGAGCAGTACTTC.

V usage is TRBV7-2 and J usage is TRBJ2-2; D may be TRBD1 (5 bases). This CDR3 has 15 amino acids. Germline V gives CDR1 SGHTA, CDR2 FQGNSA. The ends were cut back, 1 base at V and 6 bases at J, with 12 bases in the middle. The CDR3 DNA sequence: TGTGCCAGCAGCTTAGGGGGCGTTGTATCCGGGGAGCTGTTTTTT. Translated: CASSLGGVVSGELFF.

V gene TRBV6-5 combines with J gene TRBJ2-2; 7 bases map to TRBD1. V lost 6 bases, J lost 3 bases, and 4 bases stayed unmatched. Germline CDR1 is MNHEY and CDR2 is SVGAGI. The CDR3 covers 14 residues. This CDR3 reads CASRRDRDTGELFF. CDR3 in DNA: TGTGCCAGCAGGCGAGACAGGGACACCGGGGAGCTGTTTTTT.

This clone appeared a single time. V and J are TRBV2 and TRBJ1-1; 7 bases map to TRBD1. The trim removed 6 bases at V and 3 bases at J, leaving 7 bases unmatched. Germline V gene sequence: CDR1 SNHLY, CDR2 FYNNEI. CDR3 length equals 14 residues. CDR3 region: CASRGWTGHTEAFF. The DNA for the CDR3 is TGTGCCAGCAGGGGGTGGACAGGACACACTGAAGCTTTCTTT.

This chain uses TRBV7-8 with TRBJ2-1; D unresolved. The germline gives CDR1 SGHVS, CDR2 FQNEAQ. V lost 2 bases and J lost 3, with 11 bases in between. The CDR3 consists of 15 residues. In DNA, the CDR3 is TGTGCCAGCAGCTTATCCGATAGACTCTACAATGAGCAGTTCTTC. Residues: CASSLSDRLYNEQFF.

V gene TRBV30 combines with J gene TRBJ2-3; TRBD1 aligns across 8 bases. Germline V lookup: CDR1 GTSNPN, CDR2 SVGIG (reference sequence). The V gene end was trimmed by 2 bases and the J gene end by 3 bases; junction bases not matched to a gene: 1. The CDR3 spans 13 residues. The CDR3 reads CAWSQGATDTQYF. In DNA form, the CDR3 reads TGTGCCTGGAGTCAGGGGGCTACAGATACGCAGTATTTT.

This clone was picked up one time. The rearrangement links TRBV7-9 to TRBJ1-6; D is undetermined. Germline lookup yields CDR1 SEHNR and CDR2 FQNEAQ (reference sequence). The CDR3 length is 15 residues. Trimming removed 5 bases from V and 9 bases from J, with 17 bases in between. The CDR3 reads CASSAERVGSSPLHF. CDR3 in DNA: TGTGCCAGCAGCGCAGAGAGGGTAGGCTCTTCACCCCTCCACTTT.

CDR3 coding DNA: TGTGCCAGCAGCTTAAACAGGGGGAACTATGGCTACACCTTC. Protein sequence: CASSLNRGNYGYTF. The chain recombines TRBV5-4 with TRBJ1-2, with 8 bases lining up with TRBD1. Germline loops: CDR1 SGHNT, CDR2 YYREEE (reference sequence). Trimming removed 2 bases from V and 2 bases from J; junction bases left unmatched: 2. This CDR3 comprises 14 residues. Based on the CDR3 plus reference TRBV5-4 and TRBJ1-2, the full variable domain is ETGVTQSPTHLIKTRGQQVTLRCSSQSGHNTVSWYQQALGQGPQFIFQYYREEENGRGNFPPRFSGLQFPNYSSELNVNALELDDSALYLCASSLNRGNYGYTFGSGTRLTVV.